This T cell receptor beta chain appears in the sequencing data of a study of vaccination and CD4 T cells after COVID-19. Study information: Post-vaccine sample collection happened at a median of 72 days after dose two, ranging 14 to 241.

Deletions cut 10 bases from V and 4 bases from J, with 4 bases between. The CDR3 totals 9 residues. CDR1 and CDR2 from the germline V gene are LNHDA and SQIVND (reference sequence). Treatment: roughly ten-day PBMC culture with coronavirus spike peptide pools or control peptides (ViraFEST assay). Convalescent patients tested SARS-CoV-2 PCR positive from March to December 2020, before Alpha, Beta and Delta emerged. Negative-selection isolation of CD4+ T cells was performed after ten to eleven days of culture. Turning to this clonotype: Its cognate antigen is unknown.

The Oncomine TCR Beta short-read assay was what sequenced the DNA obtained from cultured CD4+ T cells. Genomic DNA extraction was carried out from cultured CD4+ T cells. In TCRdb, the PCR reads were re-called with MiXCR into one record per CDR3 protein. The sample consists of approximately 10,000 distinct CDR3 sequences, 65% to 80% of them appearing once. Material for sequencing was CD4+ T cells from blood, cultured in vitro. The origin of this receptor is a human donor who had recovered from COVID-19. The chain uses TRBV19 and TRBJ1-2; D call uncertain. CDR3 residues: CATLYGYTF. CDR3 DNA: TGTGCCACACTCTATGGCTACACCTTC.